The 21 T cell receptor beta chains listed next were all sequenced from one sample in a study of blood T cell repertoires in COVID-19. Here immunoSEQ multiplex PCR was the method, and the copy in TCRdb shows in-frame clones only, minus some. Found here are over 90,000 clones, roughly 90% of them singletons; the top ten hold approximately 17%. The sequencing input was peripheral blood. These receptors all come from an elderly woman in a cohort sampled during active COVID-19.

This sequence joins TRBV2 and TRBJ2-5; 7 bases match TRBD1. Germline V lookup: CDR1 SNHLY, CDR2 FYNNEI. The trim removed 4 bases at V and 5 bases at J, leaving 7 bases unmatched. This CDR3 spans 14 amino acids. The CDR3 sequence is CASSAEQGSETQYF. The CDR3 nucleotides are TGTGCCAGCAGTGCCGAACAGGGGTCCGAGACCCAGTACTTC.

The chain has TRBV6-5 and TRBJ2-1; TRBD2 matches 11 bases. Germline CDR1 and CDR2: MNHEY and SVGAGI. This CDR3 contains 15 residues. Trimming took 6 bases from V and 4 from J; bases not matched to a gene: 5. The DNA for the CDR3 is TGTGCCAGCAGCCTAGGGACTAGCGGATACAATGAGCAGTTCTTC. Its protein is CASSLGTSGYNEQFF.

V gene TRBV6-5 combines with J gene TRBJ2-3; possibly TRBD1 for D (6 bases). The germline V gene has CDR1 MNHEY and CDR2 SVGAGI. The CDR3 runs 15 residues. V lost 5 bases, J lost 8 bases, and 20 bases lay in between. CDR3 nucleotide sequence: TGTGCCAGCAGTACAGGGAAAAGGGCACTAGGTACGCAGTATTTT. Protein sequence: CASSTGKRALGTQYF.

The gene calls are TRBV6-5 and TRBJ2-5, with 7 nucleotides matching TRBD1. CDR1 MNHEY and CDR2 SVGAGI come from the germline V gene. CDR3 length: 14 amino acids. V trimming: 6 bases; J trimming: 2 bases; junction bases outside the gene matches: 6. The CDR3 DNA sequence: TGTGCCAGCAGGAAACAGGGGCCGCAAGAGACCCAGTACTTC. Amino acid sequence: CASRKQGPQETQYF.

This chain joins TRBV6-5 and TRBJ2-5; 8 nucleotides align to TRBD2. Germline CDR1 is MNHEY and CDR2 is SVGAGI. The CDR3 contains 16 residues. J gave up 3 bases and V 4 bases, and 10 bases lay outside the gene matches. This chain's CDR3 is CASSSPRSGREETQYF. DNA for the CDR3: TGTGCCAGCAGTTCCCCCCGTTCCGGGAGGGAAGAGACCCAGTACTTC.

CDR3 DNA: TGTGCCAGCAGCTTAGCAGGGAACGTGGCGGGAAACACCATATATTTT. Translating it yields CASSLAGNVAGNTIYF. The chain is built from TRBV11-2 and TRBJ1-3; possibly TRBD1 for D (5 bases). The CDR3 runs 16 residues. The V end was cut by 1 base, the J end by 4 bases, with 14 bases between. CDR1 is SGHAT, CDR2 FQNNGV, per germline.

The CDR3: CASSGGWGLGTGELFF. The CDR3 DNA sequence: TGTGCCAGCAGCGGGGGTTGGGGGCTAGGCACCGGGGAGCTGTTTTTT. This sequence joins TRBV5-6 and TRBJ2-2; a weak D match, TRBD1 (6 bases). The V end was cut by 4 bases, the J end by 4 bases, with 17 bases between. The CDR3 has 16 amino acids. Germline V gives CDR1 SGHDT, CDR2 YYEEEE. Looking up the rest from reference TRBV5-6 and TRBJ2-2 gives the full variable domain: DAGVTQSPTHLIKTRGQQVTLRCSPKSGHDTVSWYQQALGQGPQFIFQYYEEEERQRGNFPDRFSGHQFPNYSSELNVNALLLGDSALYLCASSGGWGLGTGELFFGEGSRLTVL.

This clone was seen once. The gene calls are TRBV19 and TRBJ1-1, with D possibly being TRBD1 (6 bases). CDR1 and CDR2 (germline): LNHDA, SQIVND (reference sequence). V lost 4 bases and J lost 6, with 18 bases in between. The CDR3 covers 15 residues. The CDR3 DNA reads TGTGCCAGTAGTACCTTACCCGCACAGGGCTCTGAAGCTTTCTTT. Its translation: CASSTLPAQGSEAFF. Based on the CDR3 plus reference TRBV19 and TRBJ1-1, the full variable domain is DGGITQSPKYLFRKEGQNVTLSCEQNLNHDAMYWYRQDPGQGLRLIYYSQIVNDFQKGDIAEGYSVSREKKESFPLTVTSAQKNPTAFYLCASSTLPAQGSEAFFGQGTRLTVV.

The chain combines TRBV19 with TRBJ2-2; D might be TRBD2 (6 bases). CDR1 and CDR2 (germline): LNHDA, SQIVND (reference sequence). The V end was cut by 6 bases, the J end by 6 bases, with 17 bases between. The CDR3 consists of 15 residues. DNA for the CDR3: TGTGCCAGTAGCCCCCGGGACTCGCGGCCCGGGGAGCTGTTTTTT. It is translated as CASSPRDSRPGELFF.

The chain uses TRBV7-3 and TRBJ2-1; weak D call: TRBD1 (5 bases). Between the trimmed V and J ends, which lost 4 bases and 4 bases, there was a span of 14 bases. The CDR3 totals 15 residues. CDR1 is SGHTA, CDR2 FQGTGA, per germline. CDR3 region: CASSSRGQGYNEQFF. The CDR3 DNA sequence: TGTGCCAGCAGCTCCCGTGGGCAGGGATACAATGAGCAGTTCTTC.

V usage is TRBV7-9 and J usage is TRBJ1-2; 7 bases are shared with TRBD1. V was clipped by 5 bases and J by 8 bases; unmatched bases: 8. The V gene's germline CDR1 is SEHNR and CDR2 FQNEAQ (reference sequence). The CDR3 totals 13 residues. Here the CDR3 DNA reads TGTGCCAGCAGCCCCGACAGGGAAGGAGGCTACACCTTC. Its protein product is CASSPDREGGYTF.

This chain links TRBV12-3 or TRBV12-4 with TRBJ2-1; D is undetermined. The ends were cut back, 0 bases at V and 8 bases at J, with 8 bases in the middle. This CDR3 is built from 13 residues. The CDR3 loop is CASSLALGYEQFF. CDR3 nucleotide sequence: TGTGCCAGCAGTTTAGCGCTAGGATATGAGCAGTTCTTC.

In regard to this clone: Compared with germline, one end of the junction differs, possibly owing to a read error. The gene calls are TRBV5-1 and TRBJ2-1; 9 nucleotides line up with TRBD1. This CDR3 contains 15 residues. The germline V gene encodes CDR1 SGHRS and CDR2 YFSETQ. CDR3 in amino acids: CASSLGSDRGQGVVF. DNA for the CDR3: TGCGCCAGCAGCTTGGGAAGCGATAGGGGACAGGGAGTAGTCTTC.

V is TRBV5-1 and J is TRBJ1-1, with 10 nucleotides matching TRBD1. The CDR3 is 16 amino acids. The V segment lost 0 bases and the J segment 5 bases; nucleotides outside the gene matches: 7. CDR1 and CDR2 from the germline V gene are SGHRS and YFSETQ. The CDR3, as DNA: TGCGCCAGCAGCTTGGCGCGGACAGGGGGGTGGACTGAAGCTTTCTTT. Amino acid sequence: CASSLARTGGWTEAFF. Full variable domain (remainder filled in from reference TRBV5-1 and TRBJ1-1): KAGVTQTPRYLIKTRGQQVTLSCSPISGHRSVSWYQQTPGQGLQFLFEYFSETQRNKGNFPGRFSGRQFSNSRSEMNVSTLELGDSALYLCASSLARTGGWTEAFFGQGTRLTVV.

This rearrangement joins TRBV7-9 to TRBJ2-7; TRBD1 matches 7 bases. Germline V CDR1 and CDR2: SEHNR, FQNEAQ (reference sequence). This CDR3 comprises 15 residues. Trimming removed 5 bases from V and 5 bases from J; junction bases left unmatched: 12. The chain's CDR3 is CASSRRQGKENEQYF. The CDR3, as DNA: TGTGCCAGCAGCCGCAGACAGGGAAAGGAAAACGAGCAGTACTTC.

The chain uses TRBV19 and TRBJ2-2, with TRBD1 matching 8 bases. This CDR3 region has 17 residues. Losses at the gene ends were 5 bases for V and 0 bases for J; bases not matched to a gene: 8. Germline assignment: CDR1 LNHDA and CDR2 SQIVND (reference sequence). CDR3 bases: TGTGCCAGTAGTCTTGGACAGGGTCGGACGAACACCGGGGAGCTGTTTTTT. Protein product: CASSLGQGRTNTGELFF.

The chain uses TRBV7-3 and TRBJ2-1; 8 bases map to TRBD1. The trim removed 4 bases at V and 5 bases at J, leaving 10 bases unmatched. Germline CDR1 is SGHTA and CDR2 is FQGTGA. This CDR3 has 16 amino acids. The DNA for the CDR3 is TGTGCCAGCAGCTCCCCCTGGACAGGGTCCCACAATGAGCAGTTCTTC. Its protein is CASSSPWTGSHNEQFF. Together with reference TRBV7-3 and TRBJ2-1, the CDR3 gives the full variable domain: GAGVSQTPSNKVTEKGKYVELRCDPISGHTALYWYRQSLGQGPEFLIYFQGTGAADDSGLPNDRFFAVRPEGSVSTLKIQRTERGDSAVYLCASSSPWTGSHNEQFFGPGTRLTVL.

The chain combines TRBV4-1 with TRBJ1-2; 7 nucleotides align to TRBD1. Germline V lookup: CDR1 MGHRA, CDR2 YSYEKL. The CDR3 consists of 16 residues. Unmatched junction bases numbered 8, after V lost 0 bases and J lost 4 bases. CDR3 amino acids: CASSQEPGQNLYGYTF. In DNA form, the CDR3 reads TGCGCCAGCAGCCAAGAACCGGGACAGAACCTCTATGGCTACACCTTC.

The chain has TRBV18 and TRBJ2-2; 9 bases are a match to TRBD1. The CDR3 spans 17 residues. Unmatched junction bases numbered 11, after V lost 5 bases and J lost 4 bases. Germline V gene data show CDR1 as KGHSH and CDR2 as LQKENI. The CDR3 protein is CASSEQGAIGGTGELFF. The CDR3 DNA follows: TGTGCCAGCTCAGAACAGGGGGCGATAGGAGGCACCGGGGAGCTGTTTTTT. The full variable domain, with the rest looked up from reference TRBV18 and TRBJ2-2, is NAGVMQNPRHLVRRRGQEARLRCSPMKGHSHVYWYRQLPEEGLKFMVYLQKENIIDESGMPKERFSAEFPKEGPSILRIQQVVRGDSAAYFCASSEQGAIGGTGELFFGEGSRLTVL.

V gene TRBV24-1 combines with J gene TRBJ2-5; 12 positions match TRBD2. CDR3 length equals 15 residues. Germline V lookup: CDR1 KGHDR, CDR2 SFDVKD. Losses at the gene ends were 5 bases for V and 4 bases for J; bases not matched to a gene: 4. The CDR3 DNA is TGTGCCACCAGTGGTCTAGCGGGAGGGGGAGAGACCCAGTACTTC. Translated, it gives CATSGLAGGGETQYF.

This rearrangement joins TRBV18 to TRBJ2-5; maybe TRBD2 (5 bases). Per germline, CDR1 KGHSH and CDR2 LQKENI. Trimming took off 2 bases at V and 5 bases at J, with 9 bases between the two ends. CDR3 length equals 13 residues. The CDR3 bases are TGTGCCAGCTCACCAGGACTGAAGGAGACCCAGTACTTC. Translating it yields CASSPGLKETQYF.